One sample yielded the 15 T cell receptor beta chains listed below, sequenced in a study of cytomegalovirus exposure and HLA in healthy donors. Profiled with immunoSEQ multiplex PCR; TCRdb holds only in-frame clones, not every one. The table includes 150,000 to 200,000 clones, 80% to 90% detected once. The sequenced material came from PBMCs. These receptors all come from a woman younger than 45 in good health and CMV-seronegative.

The chain carries TRBV25-1 and TRBJ2-7; 8 nucleotides align to TRBD1. V shed 4 bases and J 4 bases; nucleotides not matched to a gene: 6. This CDR3 region has 14 residues. CDR1 and CDR2 (germline): MGHDK, SYGVNS. CDR3 nucleotide sequence: TGTGCCAGCAGTGGCACGACAGGGGCGTACGAGCAGTACTTC. This gives the protein CASSGTTGAYEQYF.

The CDR3 here is CASSSTGPGFTETQYF. The DNA of the CDR3 is TGTGCCAGCAGCTCCACAGGGCCCGGGTTCACGGAGACCCAGTACTTC. The J gene is TRBJ2-5, the V gene TRBV7-6; possible D gene TRBD1, 6 bases. The CDR3 contains 16 residues. CDR1 SGHVS and CDR2 FNYEAQ come from the germline V gene. Trimming took off 4 bases at V and 5 bases at J, with 20 bases between the two ends.

The rearrangement uses TRBV27 and TRBJ2-1; no reliable D call. V was shortened by 0 bases and J by 2 bases, with 8 bases between the two germline ends. The CDR3 is 15 amino acids. The germline CDR1 and CDR2 sequences are MNHEY and SMNVEV (reference sequence). The CDR3 sequence is CASSLSKGPYNEQFF. Here the CDR3 DNA reads TGTGCCAGCAGTTTATCGAAAGGTCCCTACAATGAGCAGTTCTTC.

This chain connects TRBV29-1 to TRBJ2-7; the D gene is possibly TRBD2 (6 bases). This CDR3 comprises 12 residues. V lost 5 bases, J lost 1 base, and 9 bases lay in between. Germline values: CDR1 SQVTM, CDR2 ANQGSEA. The CDR3, as DNA: TGCAGCGTTCGGCTAGCGTCCTACGAGCAGTACTTC. Its protein is CSVRLASYEQYF.

The CDR3 coding sequence is TGCAGCGTTGAAGAGCGGGGGTACACAGATACGCAGTATTTT. It yields the protein CSVEERGYTDTQYF. The J gene is TRBJ2-3, the V gene TRBV29-1, with TRBD2 matching over 7 bases. V shed 0 bases and J 2 bases; nucleotides not matched to a gene: 2. CDR1 is SQVTM, CDR2 ANQGSEA, per germline. The CDR3 length is 14 residues.

The rearrangement joins TRBV7-9 to TRBJ1-1; perhaps TRBD1 as D (6 bases). The CDR3 sequence is 16 residues long. The germline V gene has CDR1 SEHNR and CDR2 FQNEAQ (reference sequence). Deletions cut 7 bases from V and 7 bases from J, with 25 bases between. The CDR3 protein is CASTPPRSGAMVEAFF. DNA for the CDR3: TGTGCCAGCACCCCGCCCCGTTCGGGGGCAATGGTTGAAGCTTTCTTT.

CDR3 nucleotide sequence: TGTGCCAGCAGCGACGGGGGGCGGAACATTCAGTACTTC. Translation gives CASSDGGRNIQYF. The chain is built from TRBV9 and TRBJ2-4, with D perhaps TRBD2 (7 bases). The CDR3 length is 13 residues. V was clipped by 3 bases and J by 7 bases, with 11 bases between them. In germline, CDR1 is SGDLS, CDR2 YYNGEE.

The chain couples TRBV9 to TRBJ2-1; the D gene could be TRBD1 or TRBD2 (6 bases each). The CDR3 runs 14 residues. Trimming removed 4 bases from V and 8 bases from J, with 16 bases in between. Germline V lookup: CDR1 SGDLS, CDR2 YYNGEE. The chain's CDR3 is CASSRNPGAHEQFF. CDR3 DNA: TGTGCCAGCAGCCGTAATCCGGGGGCGCATGAGCAGTTCTTC.

This clone was seen a few times. The V and J genes are TRBV29-1 and TRBJ2-1; possibly TRBD2 for D (5 bases). The V end was cut by 7 bases, the J end by 3 bases, with 16 bases between. Germline V CDR1 and CDR2: SQVTM, ANQGSEA. The CDR3 length is 14 residues. The CDR3 here is CSAEAAGFYNEQFF. The CDR3 DNA follows: TGCAGCGCCGAAGCGGCAGGCTTCTACAATGAGCAGTTCTTC.

The chain recombines TRBV27 with TRBJ1-6; the D gene is possibly TRBD1 (6 bases). V dropped 0 bases and J dropped 8 bases, with 11 bases sitting between them. The CDR3 has 15 residues. Germline CDR1 reads MNHEY; CDR2 reads SMNVEV (reference sequence). This chain's CDR3 is CASSLSGGPYSPLHF. CDR3 nucleotide sequence: TGTGCCAGCAGTTTATCAGGGGGTCCGTATTCACCCCTCCACTTT.

This chain links TRBV6-5 with TRBJ2-2; D perhaps matches TRBD2 (6 bases). The germline V gene has CDR1 MNHEY and CDR2 SVGAGI. The CDR3 loop spans 14 amino acids. The germline V and J ends were trimmed by 6 bases and 0 bases, with 8 bases remaining between them. In DNA form, the CDR3 reads TGTGCCAGCAGGGGACTGCCGAACACCGGGGAGCTGTTTTTT. Translating gives CASRGLPNTGELFF.

The chain uses TRBV7-9 and TRBJ2-7; unclear D gene. Trimming pared 5 bases from V and 9 bases from J, leaving 11 bases between. The CDR3 consists of 11 residues. CDR1 and CDR2 from the germline V gene are SEHNR and FQNEAQ (reference sequence). CDR3 nucleotide sequence: TGTGCCAGCAGCCCGAGTATTTTGCAGTACTTC. The encoded protein is CASSPSILQYF.

This clone was picked up many times. The chain employs TRBV6-4 and TRBJ2-3, with 8 bases aligning to TRBD2. The germline V gene encodes CDR1 MRHNA and CDR2 SNTAGT. V trimming: 4 bases; J trimming: 4 bases; junction bases outside the gene matches: 7. The CDR3 spans 15 residues. CDR3 DNA sequence: TGTGCCAGCAGTGTGATCGGGGGGGCCTCAGATACGCAGTATTTT. Its protein is CASSVIGGASDTQYF.

The chain carries TRBV19 and TRBJ1-6; no clear D gene. CDR1 and CDR2 from the germline V gene are LNHDA and SQIVND (reference sequence). Trimming shortened V by 3 bases and J by 13 bases, and 19 bases separated the two germline ends. The CDR3 extends over 15 amino acids. The CDR3 protein is CASSILRANLGPLHF. The DNA of the CDR3 is TGTGCCAGTAGTATTCTCCGGGCCAACCTCGGGCCCCTCCACTTT.

The chain combines TRBV7-9 with TRBJ1-2; possible D gene TRBD1, 6 bases. The germline V and J ends were trimmed by 3 bases and 7 bases, with 18 bases remaining between them. The CDR3 runs 15 residues. Germline lookup yields CDR1 SEHNR and CDR2 FQNEAQ (reference sequence). CDR3 nucleotide sequence: TGTGCCAGCAGCTTGGGCAGGGACACTATGCGTGGCTACACCTTC. Translating gives CASSLGRDTMRGYTF.